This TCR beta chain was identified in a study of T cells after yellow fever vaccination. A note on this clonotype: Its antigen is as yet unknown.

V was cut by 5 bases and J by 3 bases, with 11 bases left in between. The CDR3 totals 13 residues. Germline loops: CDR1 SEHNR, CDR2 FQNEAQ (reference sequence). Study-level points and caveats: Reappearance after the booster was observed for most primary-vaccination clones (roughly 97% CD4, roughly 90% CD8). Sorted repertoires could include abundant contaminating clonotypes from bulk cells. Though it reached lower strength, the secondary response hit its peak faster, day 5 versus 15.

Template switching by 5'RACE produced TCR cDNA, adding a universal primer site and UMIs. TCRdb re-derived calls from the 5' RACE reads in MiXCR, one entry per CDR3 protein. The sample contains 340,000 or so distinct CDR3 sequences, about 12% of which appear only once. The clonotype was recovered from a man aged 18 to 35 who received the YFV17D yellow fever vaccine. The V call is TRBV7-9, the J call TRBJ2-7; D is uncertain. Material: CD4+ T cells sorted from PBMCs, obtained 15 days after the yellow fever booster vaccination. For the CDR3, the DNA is TGTGCCAGCAGCCTCATGGACCTCTACGAGCAGTACTTC. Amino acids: CASSLMDLYEQYF.